This T cell receptor beta chain was identified during a study of T cell responses to AZD1222 COVID-19 vaccine (dated by TCRdb to 2020 to 2022). In the study overall: AZD1222 recipients with second doses at about 4 weeks or about 12 weeks were pooled, because spike-specific TCR depth and breadth did not differ between schedules. Trial participants were enrolled by age into 18-55, 56-69 and 70-plus year subgroups, with approximately 160, 26 and 62 TCR-sequenced participants respectively. A total of 230 to 250 trial participants underwent TCR sequencing, of whom about 210 received two doses of AZD1222 and approximately 25 received two doses of the MenACWY control vaccine.

Broad study findings and their caveats: The vaccine-associated CD4 TCRs covered the entire spike protein, and the dominant responses fell in regions 160-218 and 743-854. Because no samples from the day 14 peak response were available, repertoires could be characterized only after the peak T cell response. Reportedly, almost half of the unique spike-specific TCRs recognized epitopes lying outside the regions that are mutated in the B.1.351 and B.1.1.7 variants. In the small 56-69-year group, the increase in depth fell short of significance, most likely because of low power. Conclusions about previously exposed vaccinees are limited because only six or seven AZD1222 recipients were SARS-CoV-2 seropositive at baseline. Participants were mostly white British and included more females than males, and it was suggested by the authors that clonal diversity may have been underestimated. Spike-specific TCR breadth and depth rose significantly after two AZD1222 doses compared with day 0 and with MenACWY recipients.

To note about this clone: Its antigen specificity is not known. No clone much larger than this one lies a single base away; base qualities are absent.

CDR3 length: 13 amino acids, cysteine to phenylalanine. Only the CDR3 part of the read is kept: 39 bases, read in frame from the first base. V is pruned by 9 bases and J by 3 bases, leaving 3 bases of the junction without a gene match. CDR1 SNHLY and CDR2 FYNNEI are derived from the germline V gene. The CDR3 regions of human TCRbeta chains were subjected to immunosequencing. The study's processing was this. Repertoire TCRs were matched against a reference library of SARS-CoV-2-specific TCRs generated with the MIRA antigen-specificity platform. Breadth was defined as the fraction of unique TCRs that were SARS-CoV-2-associated. Depth was defined as the fraction of total T cells that were SARS-CoV-2-associated. Using the MIRA data, each spike-specific TCR was assigned both to the spike region to which the TCR was reactive and to a CD4 or CD8 class. Log10-transformed breadth and depth values were compared by one-way ANOVA with Sidak's multiple comparisons tests. TCRdb obtained this table from immuneACCESS and retained in-frame rearrangements with V and J assigned. These tables miss some clones; where compared with another copy, unresolved V genes account for less than half of the shortfall, and the remainder is unexplained. That table supplies the V and J calls and clone size; D and trimming were determined from the DNA. This sample gives approximately 190,000 clones in total; 85% to 95% of them show up just once. The top ten hold over 1% of the sample.

The meaning of the sample's time point label: baseline before first vaccination. Samples from vaccinated people were obtained from the UK trials COV001 and COV002, which included a single-blind randomized controlled phase 2/3 trial of AZD1222 (ChAdOx1 nCoV-19) in healthy adults. Trial participant PBMC samples were collected at day 0 and day 28 after the second dose for TCRbeta chain sequencing. Sequenced material: peripheral blood, taken on day 0 of AZD1222 vaccination. The receptor comes from an adult in good health. The chain employs TRBV2 and TRBJ2-3, with 10 bases aligning to TRBD2. This receptor carries the CDR3 CARLAGRTDTQYF. The sequenced DNA is TGTGCCAGACTAGCGGGGAGGACAGATACGCAGTATTTT.